A single sample is the source of the 6 T cell receptor beta chains below, sequenced in a study of siplizumab effects on memory and regulatory T cells. Sequenced by immunoSEQ multiplex PCR; TCRdb stores in-frame clones only, minus some. The table includes about 100,000 clones, approximately 94% detected once. Material for sequencing was non-Treg CD4+ T cells sorted from blood. These TCRs come from a human donor in good health.

The chain has TRBV10-2 and TRBJ2-4; 10 bases match TRBD1. CDR3 length: 15 amino acids. Germline-derived CDR1 and CDR2 are WSHSY and SAAADI. Trimming took 2 bases from V and 6 from J; bases not matched to a gene: 4. CDR3 coding DNA: TGCGCCAGCAGTGAGGGGGGACAGGGGTTAAACATTCAGTACTTC. Translation: CASSEGGQGLNIQYF.

V usage is TRBV2 and J usage is TRBJ2-3; D may correspond to TRBD1 or TRBD2 (5 bases each). V gave up 0 bases and J gave up 4 bases, with 14 bases separating them. The V gene's germline CDR1 is SNHLY and CDR2 FYNNEI. CDR3 length equals 16 residues. The CDR3 DNA reads TGTGCCAGCAGTGAAGCGACCCAGGGAGTTTCAGATACGCAGTATTTT. Its translation is CASSEATQGVSDTQYF.

The genes are TRBV28 and TRBJ2-3; tentatively, D is TRBD1 (6 bases). The CDR3 consists of 15 residues. The V end was cut by 6 bases, the J end by 0 bases, with 13 bases between. Per the germline V gene, CDR1 is MDHEN and CDR2 is SYDVKM. The CDR3 DNA follows: TGTGCCAGCAGCAGACATACAGGGAGCACAGATACGCAGTATTTT. As protein: CASSRHTGSTDTQYF.

The chain links TRBV6-5 to TRBJ1-1; weak D call: TRBD1 (5 bases). Germline CDR1 is MNHEY and CDR2 is SVGAGI. This CDR3 region has 13 residues. Trimming pared 6 bases from V and 6 bases from J, leaving 14 bases between. The CDR3 loop reads CASSNPQGAEAFF. The CDR3 DNA is TGTGCCAGCAGCAACCCGCAGGGAGCTGAAGCTTTCTTT.

The J gene is TRBJ1-4, the V gene TRBV6-1; 7 nucleotides agree with TRBD1. Trimming took 5 bases from V and 8 from J; bases not matched to a gene: 8. The CDR3 length is 14 residues. CDR1 and CDR2 from the germline V gene are MNHNS and SASEGT. The CDR3 nucleotides are TGTGCCAGCAGTACCGGGACAGCTGAAGAAAAACTGTTTTTT. This codes for CASSTGTAEEKLFF.

A few counts support this clone. This chain links TRBV7-8 with TRBJ2-1; D tentatively fits TRBD1 or TRBD2 (6 bases each). Germline lookup yields CDR1 SGHVS and CDR2 FQNEAQ. The germline V and J ends were trimmed by 1 base and 5 bases, with 12 bases remaining between them. The CDR3 loop spans 15 amino acids. The CDR3 loop is CASSLDRDSDNEQFF. In DNA form, the CDR3 reads TGTGCCAGCAGCTTAGACAGGGACTCTGACAATGAGCAGTTCTTC.